A selection of T cell receptor beta chains follows, all from one sample in a study of cytomegalovirus exposure and HLA in healthy donors. The data were produced by immunoSEQ multiplex PCR, yet TCRdb's version contains in-frame clones alone and is incomplete. The sample has 120,000 to 150,000 clones, roughly 82% seen once. The sequencing sample was made of PBMCs. The source is a man younger than 40 in good health and CMV-seropositive. Each CDR3 is given with its conserved first and last residue. D genes are given only for firm matches. Clone size is shown for a subset of rows, as once, few, many or a class of expanded clone.

v_gene	d_gene	abundance	len	j_gene	CDR3aa	CDR3nt
TRBV12-5	.	.	15	TRBJ2-1	CASGLGQGYYNEQFF	TGTGCTAGTGGTTTGGGGCAGGGGTACTACAATGAGCAGTTCTTC
TRBV6-4	.	.	15	TRBJ1-2	CASSDSYRANYGYTF	TGTGCCAGCAGTGACTCGTACCGGGCTAACTATGGCTACACCTTC
TRBV5-1	TRBD1	.	15	TRBJ1-4	CASSPTDRGYEKLFF	TGCGCCAGCAGCCCGACGGACAGGGGTTATGAAAAACTGTTTTTT
TRBV5-1	.	.	13	TRBJ2-3	CDNEWVGADTQYF	TGCGACAACGAGTGGGTGGGCGCAGATACGCAGTATTTT
TRBV28	.	.	14	TRBJ2-7	CASASADSSYEQYF	TGTGCCAGCGCCTCCGCGGACAGCTCCTACGAGCAGTACTTC
TRBV11-3	TRBD1	.	14	TRBJ1-1	CASSHRGMNTEAFF	TGTGCCAGCAGTCACAGGGGAATGAACACTGAAGCTTTCTTT
TRBV15	.	.	13	TRBJ2-7	CATSRDRGYEQYF	TGTGCCACCAGCAGGGACAGAGGCTACGAGCAGTACTTC
TRBV28	TRBD1	.	16	TRBJ1-2	CASSFWRQGPNYGYTF	TGTGCCAGCAGTTTTTGGAGACAGGGGCCTAACTATGGCTACACCTTC
TRBV2	.	.	14	TRBJ1-1	CASTGDYMNTEAFF	TGTGCCAGCACCGGGGACTATATGAACACTGAAGCTTTCTTT
TRBV30	TRBD2	.	13	TRBJ2-5	CAWSGGSGQTQYF	TGTGCCTGGAGTGGCGGGAGCGGTCAGACCCAGTACTTC
TRBV28	.	.	16	TRBJ2-1	CASSFLVASSYNEQFF	TGTGCCAGCAGTTTTTTGGTGGCATCTTCCTACAATGAGCAGTTCTTC
TRBV18	TRBD1	.	17	TRBJ2-7	CASSPRGTGPTSYEQYF	TGTGCCAGCTCACCACGCGGGACAGGGCCCACCTCCTACGAGCAGTACTTC
TRBV18	TRBD1	.	15	TRBJ1-5	CASSPDRGGNQPQHF	TGTGCCAGCTCGCCTGACAGGGGTGGCAATCAGCCCCAGCATTTT
TRBV5-3	.	.	17	TRBJ1-6	CARSLLSDMANNSPLHF	TGTGCCAGAAGCTTGCTATCGGACATGGCCAATAATTCACCCCTCCACTTT
TRBV15	.	.	13	TRBJ1-5	CATSPQVYQPQHF	TGTGCCACCAGCCCCCAGGTGTATCAGCCCCAGCATTTT
TRBV27	.	.	11	TRBJ2-7	CASSTLYEQYF	TGTGCCAGCAGTACCCTTTACGAGCAGTACTTC
TRBV4-1	.	.	14	TRBJ2-2	CASSPQGNTGELFF	TGCGCCAGCAGCCCACAGGGGAACACCGGGGAGCTGTTTTTT
TRBV7-7	TRBD2	.	19	TRBJ2-1	CASSLDRLAGGPSYNEQFF	TGTGCCAGCAGCTTAGACCGGTTAGCGGGAGGGCCCTCCTACAATGAGCAGTTCTTC
TRBV9	.	.	13	TRBJ2-7	CASSPSYRVEQYF	TGTGCCAGCAGCCCGAGCTACAGGGTCGAGCAGTACTTC
TRBV7-9	.	once	16	TRBJ1-4	CASSLGIQGPNEKLFF	TGTGCCAGCAGCTTAGGCATTCAGGGCCCTAATGAAAAACTGTTTTTT
TRBV9	.	.	17	TRBJ2-7	CASSSGQAGASSYEQYF	TGTGCCAGCAGCTCGGGACAGGCGGGGGCCAGCTCCTACGAGCAGTACTTC
TRBV19	.	.	14	TRBJ1-2	CASSILGGTYGYTF	TGTGCCAGTAGTATCCTTGGAGGTACCTATGGCTACACCTTC
TRBV28	.	.	14	TRBJ1-2	CASSLPGFAYGYTF	TGTGCCAGCAGTTTACCGGGATTCGCCTATGGCTACACCTTC
TRBV7-2	TRBD2	.	15	TRBJ2-7	CASSSGLAGDYEQYF	TGTGCCAGCAGCTCCGGACTAGCGGGAGATTACGAGCAGTACTTC
TRBV9	.	.	14	TRBJ2-7	CASSVRAGAYEQYF	TGTGCCAGCAGCGTGCGGGCAGGGGCGTACGAGCAGTACTTC
TRBV18	.	.	16	TRBJ2-2	CASSPGTSADTGELFF	TGTGCCAGCTCACCAGGCACCTCGGCGGACACCGGGGAGCTGTTTTTT
TRBV6-5	TRBD1	.	15	TRBJ2-7	CASSTPGQGSYEQYF	TGTGCCAGCAGTACACCGGGACAGGGCTCCTACGAGCAGTACTTC
TRBV27	TRBD1	.	17	TRBJ1-2	CASSLASGTEMRYGYTF	TGTGCCAGCAGTTTAGCCTCCGGGACAGAGATGCGTTATGGCTACACCTTC
TRBV28	TRBD1	.	14	TRBJ2-7	CASRPGGSSYEQYF	TGTGCCAGCAGACCAGGGGGCTCCTCCTACGAGCAGTACTTC
TRBV30	.	.	12	TRBJ2-7	CAWSSSYYEQYF	TGTGCCTGGAGTAGCTCTTACTACGAGCAGTACTTC
TRBV28	.	.	12	TRBJ1-4	CASSPGGEKLFF	TGTGCCAGCAGTCCGGGGGGTGAAAAACTGTTTTTT
TRBV16	.	.	15	TRBJ2-6	CASSQLSSGANVLTF	TGTGCCAGCAGCCAACTAAGCTCTGGGGCCAACGTCCTGACTTTC
TRBV7-9	.	.	16	TRBJ2-2	CASSPRWASDTGELFF	TGTGCCAGCAGCCCCCGGTGGGCGTCGGACACCGGGGAGCTGTTTTTT
TRBV28	.	few	14	TRBJ1-5	CASGDTGLRQPQHF	TGTGCCAGCGGCGATACAGGGCTCCGTCAGCCCCAGCATTTT